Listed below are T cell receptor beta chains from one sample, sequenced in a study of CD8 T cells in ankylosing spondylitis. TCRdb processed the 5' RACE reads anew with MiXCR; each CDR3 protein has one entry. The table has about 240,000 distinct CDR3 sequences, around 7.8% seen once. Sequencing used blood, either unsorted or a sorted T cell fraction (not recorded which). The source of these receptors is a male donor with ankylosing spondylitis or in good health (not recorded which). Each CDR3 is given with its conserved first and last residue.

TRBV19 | CASTPRGVFGANVLTF
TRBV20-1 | CSALNGGELAKNIQYF
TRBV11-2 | CASSPSVSANYGYTF
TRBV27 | CASVHLEQYF
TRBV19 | CASSITRDNSYEQYF
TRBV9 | CASSVDDGMRQPQHF
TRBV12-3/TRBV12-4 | CASSTSDRATF
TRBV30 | CAWSVAGGLYEQYF
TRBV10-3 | CAISELGLGTYGANVLTF
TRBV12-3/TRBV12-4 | CASSFSGVTYEQYF
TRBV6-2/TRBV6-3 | CASQPGQAWGTQYF
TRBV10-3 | CAISGSTLYNEQFF
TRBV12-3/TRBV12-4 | CASTHTNTEAFF
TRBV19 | CASSFGVEETQYF
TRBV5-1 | CASSIGLGRELKLSTEAFF
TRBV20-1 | CSATEAGSEKLFF
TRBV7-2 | CASSLPSPTSPAGF
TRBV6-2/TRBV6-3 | CASRPGSSGNTIYF
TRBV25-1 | CASSESIPGQDTDTQYF
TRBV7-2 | CASMNDMGRSGNTIYF
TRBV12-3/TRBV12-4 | CASSGGGLGNQPQHF
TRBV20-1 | CSARGSSGETSYNEQFF
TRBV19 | CASSMRRTGAKNIQYF
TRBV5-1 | CASSQRQGGNSPLHF
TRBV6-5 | CASSTDREGAMNTEAFF
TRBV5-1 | CASSLGASGVNEQFF
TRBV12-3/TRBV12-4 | CASSFSLSGGANEQFF
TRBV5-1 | CASTRDSRTEAFF
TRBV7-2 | CASSRLGRAETQYF
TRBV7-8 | CASSHLGDSTGELFF
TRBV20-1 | CSVLWGNGYTF
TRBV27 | CASSLLGSSGYNEQFF
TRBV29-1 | CSVDRANTEAFF
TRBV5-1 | CASSLDLNTQYF
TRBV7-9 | CASSSRMNTGELFF
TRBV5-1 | CASSLTLDRILYEQYF
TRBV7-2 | CASSSVVGTPRPYEQYF
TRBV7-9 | CASSLAQTSEGRYEQYF
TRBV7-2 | CASSLRQAVNEQFF
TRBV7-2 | CASSRRSDTQYF
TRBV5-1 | CASSFSWGEQFF
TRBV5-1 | CASSLAASTGTGELFF
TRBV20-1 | CSALTEADTEAFF
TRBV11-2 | CASSFDLAGGLTDTQYF
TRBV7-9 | CASSLRGGGTQNTEAFF
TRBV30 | CAWKGKAPSSYNEQFF
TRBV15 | CATSRGQGNQPQHF
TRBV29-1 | CSVETVQLEAFF
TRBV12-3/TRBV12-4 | CASSSGGTTNEKLFF
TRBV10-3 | CATQVSYEQYF